The T cell receptor (beta chain) described here comes from a study of cytomegalovirus exposure and HLA in healthy donors. The study's findings and limits: For most TCR beta V segments, an earlier analysis put the productive rate at about 90% or about 30% of the time.

As to this clone: Its antigen is undetermined.

It was with 60 Vbeta and 13 Jbeta primers that the PCR ran. The method was immunoSEQ multiplex PCR; TCRdb's version includes in-frame clones alone and lacks a portion of them. The repertoire has around 150,000 clones, over 70% of them found once; the top ten carry less than 3.5%. The sequence was obtained from a male donor in good health and CMV-seronegative. The sequenced material came from PBMCs.

Here the CDR3 reads CAWTVGGGETQYF. In DNA, the CDR3 is TGTGCCTGGACGGTAGGGGGAGGGGAGACCCAGTACTTC. V and J are TRBV30 and TRBJ2-5; D is perhaps TRBD2 (7 bases). CDR1 is GTSNPN and CDR2 is SVGIG in the germline V gene (reference sequence). The CDR3 has 13 residues. The V end was cut by 4 bases, the J end by 5 bases, with 14 bases between.